This TCR beta chain was sequenced during a study of T-cell reconstitution after alpha-beta-depleted transplantation in children (dated by TCRdb to about 2016). Notes on the research overall: Using TCR repertoire profiling, the study quantitatively followed how T-cell immune reconstitution unfolded in children after TCRalphabeta/CD19-depleted allogeneic hematopoietic cell transplantation.

As concerns this clonotype: Its antigen remains unidentified. Base qualities are missing; no much larger clone stands one base away.

Inclusive of the bounding cysteine and phenylalanine, the CDR3 is 10 residues long. Only the CDR3 part of the read is kept: 30 bases, read in frame from the first base. V is shortened by 7 bases, J by 7 bases, and the region joining them spans 5 bases. Looking up the germline V gene yields CDR1 SNHLY and CDR2 FYNNEI. Receptors were amplified or captured by PCR. Instrument used: Illumina HiSeq 2500. To normalize quantification of the TCRbeta repertoire, the TCR libraries were built with molecular barcoding that relied on unique molecular identifiers. TCRdb reanalyzed the raw reads on its own, using fastp at Q25 for trimming and MiXCR for clone calling, and kept in-frame beta chains. When rows share a CDR3 protein, they turn into one entry using the most common DNA and genes. The sample yields around 200,000 distinct CDR3 sequences; around 7% were counted once. Around 2.7% of the sample belongs to the ten largest clones.

This sequence was found in a human donor who donated a stem cell graft to a child with Wiskott-Aldrich syndrome. The sequence joins TRBV2 to TRBJ2-1; the D gene cannot be resolved reliably. Sequenced here: PBMCs from the stem cell graft donor, sampled from the stem cell graft. CDR3 loop: CASTGNEQFF. In nucleotide form, the sequence is TGTGCCAGCACAGGAAATGAGCAGTTCTTC. Here the CDR3 is joined to the reference TRBV2 and TRBJ2-1 genes, and the full variable domain is: EPEVTQTPSHQVTQMGQEVILRCVPISNHLYFYWYRQILGQKVEFLVSFYNNEISEKSEIFDDQFSVERPDGSNFTLKIRSTKLEDSAMYFCASTGNEQFFGPGTRLTVL.